This T cell receptor beta chain was recorded in a study of blood T cell repertoires in COVID-19. Across the study: Researchers got acute and convalescent COVID-19 samples from the United States, Italy and Spain. From T cells, B-cell-depleted T cells, or PBMCs came the material, which was cDNA or gDNA.

As handled by the study authors: Nucleated cell counts were estimated from reference gene primer amplification. Clones were read by immunoSEQ multiplex PCR, and TCRdb kept only the in-frame ones, dropping some. That table supplies the V and J calls and clone size; D and trimming were determined from the DNA. Here the sample spans fewer than 250,000 clones, about 83% being singletons. Germline trimming cut 0 bases from V and 6 bases from J; bases unmatched to any gene: 7. The germline gives CDR1 ENHRY, CDR2 SYGVKD. The CDR3 is 16 residues long. The origin of this receptor is a human donor in a cohort sampled during active COVID-19. The rearrangement joins TRBV10-3 to TRBJ2-5; the match to TRBD2 covers 10 bases. Sample: peripheral blood. In DNA form, the CDR3 reads TGTGCCATCAGTGAGTCGGCTAGCGGGGGTCTTCAGACCCAGTACTTC. Translation gives CAISESASGGLQTQYF.